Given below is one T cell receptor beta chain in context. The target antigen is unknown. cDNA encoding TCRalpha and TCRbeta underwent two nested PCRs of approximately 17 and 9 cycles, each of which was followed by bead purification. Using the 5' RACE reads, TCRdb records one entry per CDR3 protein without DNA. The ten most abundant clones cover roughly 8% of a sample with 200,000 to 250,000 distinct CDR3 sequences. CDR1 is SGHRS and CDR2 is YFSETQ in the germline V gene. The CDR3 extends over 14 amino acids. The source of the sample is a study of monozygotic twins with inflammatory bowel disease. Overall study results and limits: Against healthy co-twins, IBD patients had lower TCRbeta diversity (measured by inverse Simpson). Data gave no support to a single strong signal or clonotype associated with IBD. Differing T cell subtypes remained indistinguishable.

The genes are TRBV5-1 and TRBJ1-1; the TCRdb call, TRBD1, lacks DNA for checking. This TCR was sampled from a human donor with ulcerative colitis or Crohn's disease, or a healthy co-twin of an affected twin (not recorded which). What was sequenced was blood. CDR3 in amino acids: CASRDINMNTEAFF.